This T cell receptor (beta chain) appears in the sequencing data of a study of regulatory T cells in long-lasting Graves disease. Study-level points and caveats: Whereas new patients shared about a thousand public clonotypes, persistent patients shared more, at a few thousand.

CDR1 and CDR2 from the germline V gene are SGHTA and FQGNSA. The CDR3 loop spans 15 amino acids. V was clipped by 3 bases and J by 1 base; unmatched bases: 3. Concerning this clonotype: The target antigen is unknown.

Sequencing libraries for TCR beta were prepared with iRepertoire HTBI primers and Arm-PCR of CDR3 regions. TCRdb recomputed calls from the multiplex PCR reads with MiXCR, one row per CDR3 protein. The repertoire includes about 290,000 distinct CDR3 sequences, roughly a fifth of them detected once, and roughly three fifths sits in the top ten. Time point meaning: persistent/refractory GD, antithyroid drugs over 5 years with positive TRAb. The TCR library was made from RNA extracted from PBMCs. The sequences come from peripheral blood mononuclear cells (PBMCs), collected when the disease was refractory, from a patient treated with antithyroid drugs. This receptor was obtained from a female donor with Graves disease. The V call is TRBV7-2, the J call TRBJ2-3, with 8 positions matching TRBD2. In nucleotides, the CDR3 is TGTGCCAGCAGCTTTCCAGCGGGAGGCACAGATACGCAGTATTTT. It yields the protein CASSFPAGGTDTQYF.